Below are 7 T cell receptor beta chains sequenced from a single sample in a study of T cell responses to AZD1222 COVID-19 vaccine. Clones were read by immunoSEQ multiplex PCR, and TCRdb kept only the in-frame ones, dropping some. The sample contains 150,000 to 200,000 clones, around 86% of which appear only once. The sample in question was peripheral blood, obtained on day 0 of MenACWY control vaccination. These receptors came from an adult in good health.

The chain couples TRBV5-1 to TRBJ2-1; 9 bases line up with TRBD1. The CDR3 runs 16 residues. Germline V lookup: CDR1 SGHRS, CDR2 YFSETQ. J lost 5 bases, V lost 4 bases, and 10 bases had no gene match. CDR3 bases: TGCGCCAGCAGCCCCGGGACAGGGACTACTGACAATGAGCAGTTCTTC. It yields the protein CASSPGTGTTDNEQFF.

The chain combines TRBV19 with TRBJ2-2, with a possible D match to TRBD1 (6 bases). Germline CDR1 is LNHDA and CDR2 is SQIVND (reference sequence). The V end was cut by 6 bases, the J end by 1 base, with 12 bases between. The CDR3 runs to 15 residues. The CDR3 DNA reads TGTGCCAGTAGACACAGGGCTGAGAACACCGGGGAGCTGTTTTTT. The encoded protein is CASRHRAENTGELFF.

CDR3: CASSEGGQGVQPQHF. The CDR3 DNA follows: TGTGCCAGCAGTGAGGGGGGACAGGGGGTCCAGCCCCAGCATTTT. J is TRBJ1-5 and V is TRBV2; 11 bases align to TRBD1. V trimming: 3 bases; J trimming: 7 bases; junction bases outside the gene matches: 5. The CDR3 runs to 15 residues. Germline CDR1 and CDR2: SNHLY and FYNNEI.

The V call is TRBV27, the J call TRBJ2-1; 12 bases agree with TRBD2. Germline trimming cut 6 bases from V and 8 bases from J; bases unmatched to any gene: 8. From germline, CDR1 is MNHEY and CDR2 SMNVEV (reference sequence). CDR3 length: 15 residues. DNA of the CDR3: TGTGCCAGCAGATCGCTAGCGGGGGGGCTGGATGAGCAGTTCTTC. Translated, it gives CASRSLAGGLDEQFF.

V gene TRBV25-1 combines with J gene TRBJ1-2; the D is unclear. Per germline, CDR1 MGHDK and CDR2 SYGVNS. The CDR3 has 12 residues. Trimming left V 1 base short and J 0 bases short, with 0 bases between. CDR3 DNA sequence: TGTGCCAGCAGTGAATCTAACTATGGCTACACCTTC. Protein product: CASSESNYGYTF.

Only a few counts were recorded for this clone. The V gene is TRBV24-1, the J gene TRBJ2-3; 9 bases line up with TRBD2. J lost 9 bases, V lost 1 base, and 7 bases had no gene match. Per the germline V gene, CDR1 is KGHDR and CDR2 is SFDVKD. The CDR3 totals 15 residues. CDR3 protein: CATSDLRREGRTQYF. The CDR3, as DNA: TGTGCCACCAGTGATTTAAGGCGGGAGGGCCGCACGCAGTATTTT.

V is TRBV18 and J is TRBJ2-5, with 11 bases lining up with TRBD2. The CDR3 extends over 15 amino acids. After removal of 6 bases from V and 0 bases from J, the junction contained 3 bases not matched to a gene. The germline V gene has CDR1 KGHSH and CDR2 LQKENI. CDR3 loop: CASSPSGGNQETQYF. The CDR3 DNA reads TGTGCCAGCTCGCCTAGCGGGGGGAACCAAGAGACCCAGTACTTC.